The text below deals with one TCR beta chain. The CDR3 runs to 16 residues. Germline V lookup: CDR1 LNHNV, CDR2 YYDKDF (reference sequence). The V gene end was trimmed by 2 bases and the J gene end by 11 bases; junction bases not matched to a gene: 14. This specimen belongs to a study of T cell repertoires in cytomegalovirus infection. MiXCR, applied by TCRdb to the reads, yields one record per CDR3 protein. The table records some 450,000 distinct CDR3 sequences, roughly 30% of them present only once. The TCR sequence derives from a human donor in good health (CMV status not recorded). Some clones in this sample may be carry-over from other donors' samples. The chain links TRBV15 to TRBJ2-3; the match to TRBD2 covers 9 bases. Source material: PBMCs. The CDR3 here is CATSRTEVRGGREQYF. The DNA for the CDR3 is TGTGCCACCAGCAGAACGGAGGTGCGGGGGGGCCGAGAGCAGTATTTT.